The next 16 T cell receptor beta chains were all read from a single sample in a study of blood T cells in healthy people across ages. A sample-barcoded 5' primer and a J-beta primer mix were used in a second PCR of roughly 6 to 12 cycles. MiXCR, applied by TCRdb to the 5' RACE reads, yields one record per CDR3 protein. The sample gives roughly 1 million distinct CDR3 sequences, under 30% of which show up once; around 0.7% is in the top ten. These same data were also listed under a study on T cells of mothers and their children.

The sample comprised blood. The source is a girl aged 2 to 9 in good health.

This clonotype was found a few times. The chain recombines TRBV6-2 or TRBV6-3 with TRBJ2-2; maybe TRBD2 (6 bases). The V gene lost 1 base and the J gene lost 7 bases, with 13 bases spanning the gap. The CDR3 sequence is 15 residues long. The germline V gene encodes CDR1 MNHEY and CDR2 SVGEGT. CDR3 DNA sequence: TGTGCCAGCAGTTACTATCCTAGCGAAGGCGGGGAGCTGTTTTTT. Translating gives CASSYYPSEGGELFF.

The chain employs TRBV28 and TRBJ2-1; 9 nucleotides match TRBD2. The junction had 10 bases not matched to a gene; V was cut back by 5 bases and J by 5 bases. The CDR3 extends over 16 amino acids. The V gene's germline CDR1 is MDHEN and CDR2 SYDVKM. The CDR3 bases are TGTGCCAGCAGTGTTGCTAGCGGGAAAAAAAACAATGAGCAGTTCTTC. Translated, it gives CASSVASGKKNNEQFF.

The chain links TRBV7-9 to TRBJ2-7, with 10 bases fitting TRBD1. J gave up 6 bases and V 1 base, and 9 bases lay outside the gene matches. This CDR3 comprises 16 residues. The germline CDR1 and CDR2 sequences are SEHNR and FQNEAQ (reference sequence). The CDR3 coding sequence is TGTGCCAGCAGCTTAGTGGGACAGGGGAATGGAGGCGAGCAGTACTTC. This encodes CASSLVGQGNGGEQYF.

This clonotype appeared a few times. The chain joins TRBV12-3 or TRBV12-4 to TRBJ2-5; perhaps D is TRBD1 or TRBD2 (6 bases each). This CDR3 region has 13 residues. The V end lost 5 bases, the J end lost 6 bases, and 13 bases lay between the germline ends. Here the CDR3 reads CASSRGELQTQYF. The CDR3, as DNA: TGTGCCAGCAGTAGGGGGGAGTTACAGACCCAGTACTTC.

This clonotype came up a few times. V is TRBV29-1 and J is TRBJ2-7, with D uncertain. Trimming took off 5 bases at V and 3 bases at J, with 11 bases between the two ends. This CDR3 comprises 12 residues. Germline values: CDR1 SQVTM, CDR2 ANQGSEA. In DNA form, the CDR3 reads TGCAGCGTTTCGTCGACCCTCTACGAGCAGTACTTC. Protein: CSVSSTLYEQYF.

This chain uses TRBV28 with TRBJ2-4; D remains ambiguous. The germline V gene encodes CDR1 MDHEN and CDR2 SYDVKM. The CDR3 consists of 15 residues. V was clipped by 2 bases and J by 0 bases, with 8 bases between them. The chain's CDR3 is CASSLHQLAKNIQYF. The CDR3, as DNA: TGTGCCAGCAGTTTACACCAGTTAGCCAAAAACATTCAGTACTTC. Variable domain in full (rest from reference TRBV28 and TRBJ2-4): DVKVTQSSRYLVKRTGEKVFLECVQDMDHENMFWYRQDPGLGLRLIYFSYDVKMKEKGDIPEGYSVSREKKERFSLILESASTNQTSMYLCASSLHQLAKNIQYFGAGTRLSVL.

The chain combines TRBV6-6 with TRBJ2-1; 10 bases fit TRBD2. Germline CDR1 reads MNHNY; CDR2 reads SVGAGI (reference sequence). The CDR3 totals 15 residues. V shed 6 bases, J shed 6 bases, and the junction held 8 bases outside the gene matches. The CDR3 spells CASRRWTSGSNEQFF. CDR3 bases: TGTGCCAGCAGGCGATGGACTAGCGGAAGCAATGAGCAGTTCTTC.

This clonotype showed up just a few times. The chain recombines TRBV3-1 with TRBJ2-3; unclear D gene. The CDR3 contains 16 residues. V lost 4 bases, J lost 6 bases, and 20 bases lay in between. Germline CDR1 LGHDT, CDR2 YNNKEL (reference sequence). CDR3 sequence: CASSPPLAQERDTQYF. The CDR3 nucleotides read TGTGCCAGCAGCCCACCGTTAGCCCAAGAGAGGGATACGCAGTATTTT.

The chain uses TRBV4-2 and TRBJ2-7; 7 positions match TRBD1. Per the germline V gene, CDR1 is LGHNA and CDR2 is YNFKEQ. This CDR3 is built from 15 residues. The ends lost 1 base at V and 3 bases at J; junction bases unmatched: 6. This chain's CDR3 is CASSQGPDRIYEQYF. Here the CDR3 DNA reads TGTGCCAGCAGCCAAGGCCCGGACAGGATCTACGAGCAGTACTTC.

In this sample, this clonotype turned up a few times. The chain joins TRBV27 to TRBJ1-1; a possible D gene is TRBD1 (5 bases). The CDR3 has 15 residues. Trimming stripped 5 bases from V and 1 base from J, with 14 bases between. Germline V gene lookup returns CDR1 MNHEY and CDR2 SMNVEV (reference sequence). The CDR3 region has the DNA TGTGCCAGCAGTCGGACCTCACAGGAGAACACTGAAGCTTTCTTT. Its translation: CASSRTSQENTEAFF.

The CDR3 DNA reads as TGTGCCAGCAGCTCCACACTGGGAGGAAACGAGCAGTACTTC. This sequence encodes CASSSTLGGNEQYF. V usage is TRBV13 and J usage is TRBJ2-5; D might be TRBD2 (6 bases). The end of the DNA is better explained by TRBJ2-7, so the J call may be wrong. The CDR3 has 14 residues. CDR1 PRHDT and CDR2 FYEKMQ come from the germline V gene (reference sequence).

The V gene is TRBV3-1, the J gene TRBJ2-6, with D maybe TRBD1 (6 bases). V was trimmed by 5 bases and J by 2 bases, leaving 13 bases between them. From germline, CDR1 is LGHDT and CDR2 YNNKEL (reference sequence). The CDR3 has 16 residues. CDR3 DNA sequence: TGTGCCAGCAGCACAATCAGGGGAACTGGGGCCAACGTCCTGACTTTC. Its protein product is CASSTIRGTGANVLTF.

The chain combines TRBV7-9 with TRBJ2-5; maybe TRBD1 (6 bases). Trimming stripped 5 bases from V and 5 bases from J, with 15 bases between. Per the germline V gene, CDR1 is SEHNR and CDR2 is FQNEAQ (reference sequence). The CDR3 runs 14 residues. This chain's CDR3 is CASSHTGKAETQYF. CDR3 nucleotide sequence: TGTGCCAGCAGCCATACAGGGAAGGCCGAGACCCAGTACTTC.

This clonotype was observed a handful of times. The chain couples TRBV5-1 to TRBJ2-7; possibly TRBD1 for D (5 bases). The germline CDR1 and CDR2 sequences are SGHRS and YFSETQ. V was trimmed by 0 bases and J by 2 bases, leaving 9 bases between them. The CDR3 has 14 amino acids. The CDR3 here is CASSLEMGPYEQYF. The CDR3 DNA is TGCGCCAGCAGCTTGGAGATGGGGCCCTACGAGCAGTACTTC.

The DNA of the CDR3 is TGTGCCAGCAGCTTAGAGACACAGGGCTTCTACGAGCAGTACTTC. This codes for CASSLETQGFYEQYF. V gene TRBV11-2 combines with J gene TRBJ2-7, with D possibly being TRBD1 (6 bases). Trimming cost V 0 bases and J 3 bases, with 12 bases left between them. CDR3 size: 15 residues. CDR1 is SGHAT, CDR2 FQNNGV, per germline.

This clonotype turned up a few times. V is TRBV10-3 and J is TRBJ2-4, with D possibly TRBD2 on 6 matching bases. Germline V gives CDR1 ENHRY, CDR2 SYGVKD. CDR3 size: 12 residues. Trimming stripped 2 bases from V and 10 bases from J, with 9 bases between. This CDR3 is CAISEGTSIQYF. The DNA of the CDR3 is TGTGCCATCAGTGAGGGGACTTCAATTCAGTACTTC.